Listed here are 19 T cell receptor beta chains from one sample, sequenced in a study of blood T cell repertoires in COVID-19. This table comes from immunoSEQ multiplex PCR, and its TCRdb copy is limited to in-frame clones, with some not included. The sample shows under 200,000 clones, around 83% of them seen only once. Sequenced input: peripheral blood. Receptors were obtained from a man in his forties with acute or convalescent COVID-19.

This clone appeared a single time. CDR3 protein: CASSPRGGSYNEQFF. CDR3 DNA sequence: TGTGCCAGCAGCCCTAGGGGGGGCTCCTACAATGAGCAGTTCTTC. The chain combines TRBV7-2 with TRBJ2-1; the D gene is possibly TRBD2 (7 bases). V was trimmed by 5 bases and J by 0 bases, leaving 11 bases between them. The CDR3 is made up of 15 amino acids. The germline gives CDR1 SGHTA, CDR2 FQGNSA.

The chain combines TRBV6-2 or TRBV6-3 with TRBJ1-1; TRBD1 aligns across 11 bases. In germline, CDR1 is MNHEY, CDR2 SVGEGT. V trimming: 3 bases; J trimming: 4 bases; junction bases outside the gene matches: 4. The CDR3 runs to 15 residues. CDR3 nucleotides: TGTGCCAGCAGTTATACCGGGACAGGGGGCACTGAAGCTTTCTTT. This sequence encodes CASSYTGTGGTEAFF.

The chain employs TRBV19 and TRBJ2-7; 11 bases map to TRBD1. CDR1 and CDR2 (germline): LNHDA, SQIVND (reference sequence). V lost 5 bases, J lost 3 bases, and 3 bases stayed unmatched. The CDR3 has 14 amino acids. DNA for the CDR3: TGTGCCAGTAGTGGGACAGGGGGAGTCTACGAGCAGTACTTC. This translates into CASSGTGGVYEQYF.

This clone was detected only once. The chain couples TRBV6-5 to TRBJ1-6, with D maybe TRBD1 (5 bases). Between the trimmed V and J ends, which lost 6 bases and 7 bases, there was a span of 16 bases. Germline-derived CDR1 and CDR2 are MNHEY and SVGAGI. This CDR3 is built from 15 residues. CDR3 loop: CASRSPRQPNSPLHF. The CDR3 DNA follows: TGTGCCAGCAGAAGTCCAAGACAGCCAAATTCACCCCTCCACTTT.

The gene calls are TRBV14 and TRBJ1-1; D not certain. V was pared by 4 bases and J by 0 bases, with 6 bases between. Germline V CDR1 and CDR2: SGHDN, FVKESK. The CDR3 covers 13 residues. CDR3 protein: CASSPTLNTEAFF. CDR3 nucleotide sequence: TGTGCCAGCAGCCCCACACTGAACACTGAAGCTTTCTTT.

Here the CDR3 reads CASSPDGGYGYTF. CDR3 sequence (DNA): TGTGCCAGCAGCCCTGACGGGGGCTATGGCTACACCTTC. The V and J genes are TRBV7-3 and TRBJ1-2; perhaps TRBD1 as D (5 bases). The length of the CDR3 is 13 residues. CDR1 is SGHTA and CDR2 is FQGTGA in the germline V gene. Trimming removed 5 bases from V and 4 bases from J, with 11 bases in between.

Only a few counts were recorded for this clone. CDR3 region: CASSQRTGRGSGEQYF. CDR3 sequence (DNA): TGTGCCAGCAGTCAGCGGACAGGGCGCGGTTCGGGCGAGCAGTACTTC. This chain joins TRBV6-6 and TRBJ2-7, with 8 bases fitting TRBD1. V shed 5 bases, J shed 6 bases, and the junction held 15 bases outside the gene matches. Germline CDR1 MNHNY, CDR2 SVGAGI (reference sequence). This CDR3 has 16 residues.

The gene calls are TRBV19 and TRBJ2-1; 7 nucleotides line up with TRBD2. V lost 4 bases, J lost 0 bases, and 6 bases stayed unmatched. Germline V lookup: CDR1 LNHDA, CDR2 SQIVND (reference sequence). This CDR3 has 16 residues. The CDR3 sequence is CASSNSGSLSYNEQFF. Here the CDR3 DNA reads TGTGCCAGTAGTAATAGCGGGTCCCTCTCCTACAATGAGCAGTTCTTC.

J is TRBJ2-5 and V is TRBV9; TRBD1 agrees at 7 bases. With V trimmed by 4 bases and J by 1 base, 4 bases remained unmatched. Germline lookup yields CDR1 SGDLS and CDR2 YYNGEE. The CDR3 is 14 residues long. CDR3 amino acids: CASSLGTAQETQYF. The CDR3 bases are TGTGCCAGCAGCCTCGGGACAGCCCAAGAGACCCAGTACTTC.

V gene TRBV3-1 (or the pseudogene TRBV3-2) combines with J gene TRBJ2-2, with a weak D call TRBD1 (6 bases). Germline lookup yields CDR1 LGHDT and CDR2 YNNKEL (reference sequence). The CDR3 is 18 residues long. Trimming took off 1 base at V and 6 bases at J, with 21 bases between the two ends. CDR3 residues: CASSQASLRDTGPGELFF. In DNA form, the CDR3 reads TGTGCCAGCAGCCAAGCCTCCCTCCGGGACACTGGGCCCGGGGAGCTGTTTTTT.

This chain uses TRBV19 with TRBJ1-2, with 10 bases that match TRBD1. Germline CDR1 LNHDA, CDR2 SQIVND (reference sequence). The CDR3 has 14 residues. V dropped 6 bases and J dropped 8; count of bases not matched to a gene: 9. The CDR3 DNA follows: TGTGCCAGTAGCTCCGACAGGGGGCCATGGGGCTACACCTTC. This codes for CASSSDRGPWGYTF.

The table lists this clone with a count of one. The DNA of the CDR3 is TGTGCCAGCCGCCGGGGGGCCCTCCCAGAGACCCAGTACTTC. It specifies CASRRGALPETQYF. The chain links TRBV7-9 to TRBJ2-5, with D possibly matching TRBD2 (7 bases). CDR1 and CDR2 from the germline V gene are SEHNR and FQNEAQ (reference sequence). Between the trimmed V and J ends, which lost 8 bases and 4 bases, there was a span of 17 bases. This CDR3 has 14 amino acids.

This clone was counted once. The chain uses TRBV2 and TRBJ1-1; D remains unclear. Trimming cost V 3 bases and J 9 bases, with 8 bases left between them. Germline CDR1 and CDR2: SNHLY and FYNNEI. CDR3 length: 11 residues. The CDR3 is CASSDSQKAFF. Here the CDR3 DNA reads TGTGCCAGCAGTGATAGCCAGAAAGCTTTCTTT. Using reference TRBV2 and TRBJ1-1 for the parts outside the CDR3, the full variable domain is EPEVTQTPSHQVTQMGQEVILRCVPISNHLYFYWYRQILGQKVEFLVSFYNNEISEKSEIFDDQFSVERPDGSNFTLKIRSTKLEDSAMYFCASSDSQKAFFGQGTRLTVV.

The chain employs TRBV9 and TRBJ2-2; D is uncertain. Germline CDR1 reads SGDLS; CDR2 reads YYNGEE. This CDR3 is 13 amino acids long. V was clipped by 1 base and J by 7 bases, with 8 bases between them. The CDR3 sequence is CASSVNRGGELFF. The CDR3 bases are TGTGCCAGCAGCGTAAATCGAGGCGGGGAGCTGTTTTTT.

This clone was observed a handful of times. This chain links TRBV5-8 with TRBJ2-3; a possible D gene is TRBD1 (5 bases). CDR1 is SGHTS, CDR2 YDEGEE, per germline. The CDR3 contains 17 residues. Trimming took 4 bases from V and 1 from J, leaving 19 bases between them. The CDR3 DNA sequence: TGTGCCAGCAGCCCCTCCCTAGGGAAAGGGGGCACAGATACGCAGTATTTT. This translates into CASSPSLGKGGTDTQYF.

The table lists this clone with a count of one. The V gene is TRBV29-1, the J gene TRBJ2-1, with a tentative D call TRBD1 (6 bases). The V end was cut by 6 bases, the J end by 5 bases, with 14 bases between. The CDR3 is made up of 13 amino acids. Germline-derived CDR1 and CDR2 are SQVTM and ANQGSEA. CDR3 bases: TGCAGCGTAACCGGGACATATAACAATGAGCAGTTCTTC. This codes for CSVTGTYNNEQFF.

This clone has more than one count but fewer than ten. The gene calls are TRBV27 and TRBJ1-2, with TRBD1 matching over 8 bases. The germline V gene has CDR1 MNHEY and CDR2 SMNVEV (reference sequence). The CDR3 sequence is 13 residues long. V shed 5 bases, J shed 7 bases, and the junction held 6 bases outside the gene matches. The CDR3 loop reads CASSMQGASGYTF. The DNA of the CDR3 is TGTGCCAGCAGTATGCAGGGGGCTTCTGGCTACACCTTC.

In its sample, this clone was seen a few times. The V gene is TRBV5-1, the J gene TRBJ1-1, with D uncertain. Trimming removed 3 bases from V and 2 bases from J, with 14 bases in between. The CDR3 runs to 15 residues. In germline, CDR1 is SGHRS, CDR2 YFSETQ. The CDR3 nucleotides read TGCGCCAGCAGCTCGGGCCCTGGGAGTAACACTGAAGCTTTCTTT. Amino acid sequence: CASSSGPGSNTEAFF.

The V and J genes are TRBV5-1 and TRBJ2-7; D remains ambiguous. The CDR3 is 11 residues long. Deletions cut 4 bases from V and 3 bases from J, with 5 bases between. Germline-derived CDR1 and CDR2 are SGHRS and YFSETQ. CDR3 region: CASSPGYEQYF. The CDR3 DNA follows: TGCGCCAGCAGCCCCGGCTACGAGCAGTACTTC. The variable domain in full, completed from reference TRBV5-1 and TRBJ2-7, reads KAGVTQTPRYLIKTRGQQVTLSCSPISGHRSVSWYQQTPGQGLQFLFEYFSETQRNKGNFPGRFSGRQFSNSRSEMNVSTLELGDSALYLCASSPGYEQYFGPGTRLTVT.